These 31 T cell receptor beta chains were all obtained from the same sample, sequenced in a study of T cells in Graves' hyperthyroidism and ophthalmopathy. RNA transcripts were the template for amplifying TCR beta CDR3 regions. HTBI primers drove first-round RT-PCR of the TCR CDR3. TCRdb fed the multiplex PCR reads into MiXCR, producing one record per CDR3 protein. The sample contains around 500,000 distinct CDR3 sequences, roughly a sixth of which appear only once. The sample taken for sequencing was blood. These receptors came from a woman aged 25 to 39 with Graves' ophthalmopathy.

The V gene is TRBV19, the J gene TRBJ2-5, with a weak D call TRBD1 (5 bases). Between the trimmed V and J ends, which lost 3 bases and 0 bases, there was a span of 17 bases. Per the germline V gene, CDR1 is LNHDA and CDR2 is SQIVND (reference sequence). The CDR3 totals 17 residues. The CDR3 nucleotides read TGTGCCAGTAGTATTACAGGAGTCACAAAGAACCAAGAGACCCAGTACTTC. This gives the protein CASSITGVTKNQETQYF.

In this sample, this clonotype turned up many times. This chain links TRBV11-1 with TRBJ1-6, with 9 bases that match TRBD1. The CDR3 is made up of 17 amino acids. V lost 5 bases to trimming and J lost 0 bases; unmatched junction nucleotides: 5. Germline V CDR1 and CDR2: SGHAT, FQDESV (reference sequence). CDR3 region: CASSGTGSGSYNSPLHF. CDR3 nucleotide sequence: TGTGCCAGCAGCGGGACAGGGAGCGGCTCCTATAATTCACCCCTCCACTTT.

The V call is TRBV28, the J call TRBJ2-7; 11 bases fit TRBD1. This CDR3 contains 15 residues. CDR1 and CDR2 (germline): MDHEN, SYDVKM. With 5 bases clipped from V and 7 bases from J, the junction kept 10 bases outside the gene matches. The CDR3, as DNA: TGTGCCAGCAGTCCCGGGACAGGGGGGTCGCGGGAGCAGTACTTC. Encoded protein: CASSPGTGGSREQYF.

This clonotype was found a few times. V and J are TRBV6-2 or TRBV6-3 and TRBJ2-3; D could derive from TRBD1 or TRBD2 (6 bases each). This CDR3 has 14 amino acids. From germline, CDR1 is MNHEY and CDR2 SVGEGT. Trimming took off 5 bases at V and 5 bases at J, with 14 bases between the two ends. CDR3 in amino acids: CASSDWGAQDTQYF. The CDR3, as DNA: TGTGCCAGCAGTGATTGGGGGGCGCAAGATACGCAGTATTTT.

This clonotype was seen more than once but under ten times. The chain combines TRBV2 with TRBJ1-5; 7 bases align to TRBD1. From germline, CDR1 is SNHLY and CDR2 FYNNEI. This CDR3 comprises 14 residues. Unmatched junction bases numbered 8, after V lost 8 bases and J lost 4 bases. CDR3 nucleotides: TGTGCCAGCGGGGACCTACAGGGGAATCAGCCCCAGCATTTT. This sequence encodes CASGDLQGNQPQHF.

This clonotype was seen ten or more times. The chain has TRBV7-3 and TRBJ2-3; weak D call: TRBD2 (6 bases). From germline, CDR1 is SGHTA and CDR2 FQGTGA. With 0 bases removed from V and 3 bases from J, the gap between germline ends came to 13 bases. There are 16 residues in the CDR3. In DNA form, the CDR3 reads TGTGCCAGCAGCTTAACGGGCGGGGAGGCAACAGATACGCAGTATTTT. Translation gives CASSLTGGEATDTQYF.

A remark on this clonotype: With a much larger clone just one base away, this may be a read error. The chain links TRBV20-1 to TRBJ2-3; 10 bases agree with TRBD2. Germline CDR1 DFQATT, CDR2 SNEGSKA (reference sequence). V shed 5 bases and J 1 base; nucleotides not matched to a gene: 3. CDR3 length: 14 amino acids. The CDR3 nucleotides read TGCAGTGCTCCGGGGACTAGCGGCACAGATACGCAGTATTTT. This sequence encodes CSAPGTSGTDTQYF.

This clonotype was observed a few times. The chain recombines TRBV6-1 with TRBJ2-1; 9 bases line up with TRBD2. The trim removed 5 bases at V and 8 bases at J, leaving 10 bases unmatched. The CDR3 is 15 amino acids. Germline V gene sequence: CDR1 MNHNS, CDR2 SASEGT. The CDR3: CASSYASGRWDEQFF. The CDR3 DNA reads TGTGCCAGCAGTTATGCGAGCGGGAGGTGGGATGAGCAGTTCTTC.

This rearrangement joins TRBV6-2 or TRBV6-3 to TRBJ2-7; either TRBD1 or TRBD2 may fit D (6 bases each). V gave up 5 bases and J gave up 1 base, with 9 bases separating them. This CDR3 comprises 13 residues. The germline gives CDR1 MNHEY, CDR2 SVGEGT. This chain's CDR3 is CASSQGTSYEQYF. In DNA, the CDR3 is TGTGCCAGCAGTCAGGGGACTTCCTACGAGCAGTACTTC.

Ten or more counts support this clonotype. This sequence joins TRBV5-1 and TRBJ2-3; 7 bases are a match to TRBD1. From germline, CDR1 is SGHRS and CDR2 YFSETQ. The V segment lost 0 bases and the J segment 0 bases; nucleotides outside the gene matches: 1. There are 15 residues in the CDR3. In nucleotides, the CDR3 is TGCGCCAGCAGCTTGGGGGACAGAAGCACAGATACGCAGTATTTT. Protein: CASSLGDRSTDTQYF.

This clonotype came up many times. The CDR3 reads CASSTGTALFGSSYEQYF. In nucleotides, the CDR3 is TGTGCCAGCAGTACCGGGACGGCCCTTTTCGGGAGCTCCTACGAGCAGTACTTC. The rearrangement joins TRBV28 to TRBJ2-7; D perhaps matches TRBD2 (6 bases). CDR3 size: 18 residues. Per germline, CDR1 MDHEN and CDR2 SYDVKM. V lost 5 bases, J lost 0 bases, and 23 bases lay in between.

About this clonotype: Its ends do not fully match the called genes, so a read error is possible. The chain has TRBV6-1 and TRBJ1-6, with 7 bases that match TRBD1. CDR1 and CDR2 from the germline V gene are MNHNS and SASEGT. The CDR3 runs to 14 residues. This CDR3 reads CASSEGGGYSPLHF. Written as DNA, the CDR3 is TGTGCCAGCAGCGAAGGGGGCGGTTATTCACCCCTCCACTTT.

As to this clonotype: One base away lies a much larger clone, so this may be a sequencing read error. The V gene is TRBV7-2, the J gene TRBJ2-3, with D maybe TRBD2 (5 bases). This CDR3 is built from 16 residues. Germline loops: CDR1 SGHTA, CDR2 FQGNSA. CDR3 DNA sequence: TGTGCCGGCAGCTTAGAGGGCCGAGACGGGGAAAATACGCAGTATTTT. The encoded protein is CAGSLEGRDGENTQYF.

This clonotype was detected ten times or more. The chain is built from TRBV24-1 and TRBJ2-2, with 8 positions matching TRBD2. Germline CDR1 and CDR2: KGHDR and SFDVKD. This CDR3 has 15 residues. The V gene end was trimmed by 2 bases and the J gene end by 6 bases; junction bases not matched to a gene: 4. CDR3: CATSDSPGGAGELFF. CDR3 bases: TGTGCCACCAGTGATTCCCCGGGAGGGGCCGGGGAGCTGTTTTTT.

This clonotype was seen only once. A single base separates this from a much larger clone, so it may be a read error. This sequence joins TRBV27 and TRBJ2-2; no firm D call. Trimming left V 11 bases short and J 0 bases short, with 16 bases between. Germline loops: CDR1 MNHEY, CDR2 SMNVEV (reference sequence). This CDR3 comprises 15 residues. The CDR3 reads CAGTKLSANTGELFF. The CDR3 DNA follows: TGTGCCGGCACCAAACTCTCCGCGAACACCGGGGAGCTGTTTTTT.

This clonotype was seen repeatedly, ten times or more. This chain links TRBV2 with TRBJ2-7; the D gene could be TRBD1 or TRBD2 (6 bases each). Germline CDR1 SNHLY, CDR2 FYNNEI. Trimming shortened V by 7 bases and J by 6 bases, and 16 bases separated the two germline ends. The CDR3 loop spans 13 amino acids. CDR3 protein: CASNRGRDGEQYF. CDR3 bases: TGTGCCAGCAACCGGGGGCGGGACGGCGAGCAGTACTTC.

This clonotype was detected only once. The gene calls are TRBV5-1 and TRBJ1-1; 10 positions match TRBD1. The CDR3 consists of 16 residues. V dropped 0 bases and J dropped 1; count of bases not matched to a gene: 3. Germline CDR1 reads SGHRS; CDR2 reads YFSETQ. The CDR3 spells CASSLGGTGANTEAFF. CDR3 sequence (DNA): TGCGCCAGCAGCTTGGGGGGGACAGGGGCGAACACTGAAGCTTTCTTT.

This clonotype has more than one count but fewer than ten. J is TRBJ1-1 and V is TRBV19; D gene unclear. Germline V gives CDR1 LNHDA, CDR2 SQIVND (reference sequence). V lost 5 bases, J lost 0 bases, and 7 bases lay in between. There are 13 residues in the CDR3. The CDR3 here is CASSASMNTEAFF. The CDR3 DNA reads as TGTGCCAGTAGTGCCTCCATGAACACTGAAGCTTTCTTT.

This clonotype was detected only a few times. The rearrangement links TRBV6-1 to TRBJ1-4; no reliable D call. There are 14 residues in the CDR3. The germline V gene has CDR1 MNHNS and CDR2 SASEGT. V lost 6 bases and J 7 bases, leaving 15 bases between the germline ends. CDR3 in amino acids: CASRSIGSTEKLFF. In DNA, the CDR3 is TGTGCCAGCAGGTCAATCGGCAGTACTGAAAAACTGTTTTTT.

The chain combines TRBV12-3 or TRBV12-4 with TRBJ2-3; TRBD2 aligns across 12 bases. The CDR3 contains 16 residues. Trimming at V came to 4 bases and at J to 5 bases, leaving 7 bases not matched to a gene. DNA of the CDR3: TGTGCCAGCAGTTCCGCACTAGCGGGAGGCGTAGATACGCAGTATTTT. Residues: CASSSALAGGVDTQYF.

The V gene is TRBV9, the J gene TRBJ2-7; TRBD2 matches 10 bases. V lost 0 bases, J lost 6 bases, and 12 bases stayed unmatched. This CDR3 comprises 17 residues. Per germline, CDR1 SGDLS and CDR2 YYNGEE. The CDR3: CASSVEGQREGLAEQYF. The CDR3 nucleotides read TGTGCCAGCAGCGTAGAAGGACAGCGGGAGGGCCTCGCCGAGCAGTACTTC.

The chain joins TRBV2 to TRBJ1-4; no clear D. The CDR3 length is 13 residues. The V gene's germline CDR1 is SNHLY and CDR2 FYNNEI. V was pared by 7 bases and J by 0 bases, with 6 bases between. CDR3 residues: CASKRTTNEKLFF. CDR3 nucleotide sequence: TGTGCCAGCAAAAGAACAACTAATGAAAAACTGTTTTTT.

This clonotype was counted ten times or more. J is TRBJ1-5 and V is TRBV2, with D possibly being TRBD1 (6 bases). Germline assignment: CDR1 SNHLY and CDR2 FYNNEI. Trimming removed 6 bases at V and 3 bases at J, with 12 bases between. CDR3 size: 14 residues. Written as DNA, the CDR3 is TGTGCCAGCAGACCGGGGGGCCCCAATCAGCCCCAGCATTTT. Translating it yields CASRPGGPNQPQHF.

This clonotype was detected only a few times. The V gene is TRBV12-3 or TRBV12-4, the J gene TRBJ2-1, with D perhaps being TRBD1 or TRBD2 (5 bases each). Between the trimmed V and J ends, which lost 2 bases and 6 bases, there was a span of 11 bases. The CDR3 is made up of 14 amino acids. CDR3 bases: TGTGCCAGCAGTTTATGGGGGAGAGGCAATGAGCAGTTCTTC. The encoded protein is CASSLWGRGNEQFF.

This clonotype was observed a handful of times. The chain combines TRBV6-1 with TRBJ2-7, with a tentative D call TRBD1 (7 bases). This CDR3 spans 11 amino acids. Germline CDR1 reads MNHNS; CDR2 reads SASEGT. The CDR3 spells CGRDSHYEQYF. CDR3 nucleotides: TGTGGGAGGGACAGCCATTACGAGCAGTACTTC.

This clonotype has more than one count but fewer than ten. The chain employs TRBV6-5 and TRBJ1-4; D is possibly TRBD1 (5 bases). The CDR3 is 15 residues long. CDR1 is MNHEY, CDR2 SVGAGI, per germline. V shed 0 bases and J shed 7 bases, with 12 bases lying between them. CDR3 protein: CASSYSVGGAEKLFF. Here the CDR3 DNA reads TGTGCCAGCAGTTACTCGGTTGGAGGGGCTGAAAAACTGTTTTTT.

This clonotype was recorded a few times. The chain carries TRBV25-1 and TRBJ1-5, with a tentative D call TRBD1 (5 bases). The CDR3 spans 14 residues. With 6 bases removed from V and 2 bases from J, the gap between germline ends came to 11 bases. Germline CDR1 MGHDK, CDR2 SYGVNS. CDR3 protein: CASRVRDGNQPQHF. DNA of the CDR3: TGTGCCAGCAGGGTCAGGGATGGCAATCAGCCCCAGCATTTT.

This clonotype was counted ten times or more. The V gene is TRBV11-1, the J gene TRBJ2-1; 7 nucleotides match TRBD1. This CDR3 region has 15 residues. Germline V gives CDR1 SGHAT, CDR2 FQDESV (reference sequence). The junction had 3 bases not matched to a gene; V was cut back by 4 bases and J by 0 bases. CDR3 in DNA: TGTGCCAGCAGCTCGACAGGGTCCTCCTACAATGAGCAGTTCTTC. Amino acid sequence: CASSSTGSSYNEQFF. The complete variable domain, with remaining parts taken from reference TRBV11-1 and TRBJ2-1, reads EAEVAQSPRYKITEKSQAVAFWCDPISGHATLYWYRQILGQGPELLVQFQDESVVDDSQLPKDRFSAERLKGVDSTLKIQPAELGDSAMYLCASSSTGSSYNEQFFGPGTRLTVL.

This clonotype appeared many times. This chain connects TRBV28 to TRBJ2-7; 7 bases align to TRBD1. There are 14 residues in the CDR3. From germline, CDR1 is MDHEN and CDR2 SYDVKM. V shed 5 bases and J 6 bases; nucleotides not matched to a gene: 10. The CDR3 loop reads CASSPRGQWSEQYF. The CDR3 DNA reads as TGTGCCAGCAGTCCCCGGGGACAGTGGAGCGAGCAGTACTTC.

At least ten counts were recorded for this clonotype. This chain joins TRBV29-1 and TRBJ2-5, with 7 bases fitting TRBD1. Germline-derived CDR1 and CDR2 are SQVTM and ANQGSEA. The CDR3 contains 12 residues. The junction had 4 bases not matched to a gene; V was cut back by 4 bases and J by 5 bases. The CDR3 DNA reads as TGCAGCGTTGGTAGACAGGGTGAGACCCAGTACTTC. This sequence encodes CSVGRQGETQYF.

This clonotype was picked up many times. The chain links TRBV20-1 to TRBJ2-7; D not resolved. The length of the CDR3 is 14 residues. Germline V gene data show CDR1 as DFQATT and CDR2 as SNEGSKA (reference sequence). V lost 2 bases and J 2 bases, leaving 13 bases between the germline ends. The CDR3 is CSARSGSSTYEQYF. CDR3 in DNA: TGCAGTGCTAGATCCGGTTCTTCAACCTACGAGCAGTACTTC.